The clone carrying this T cell receptor beta chain was seen repeatedly, ten times or more. The antigen is unknown. The study left out patients who had uncontrolled infection, other autoimmune disease, pregnancy or lactation. This sample was included in a study of T cells in Graves' hyperthyroidism and ophthalmopathy. Study overall: Pretreatment peripheral blood was obtained at initial diagnosis.

The CDR3 is 14 amino acids. Between the trimmed V and J ends, which lost 4 bases and 6 bases, there was a span of 13 bases. Germline V gene data show CDR1 as MDHEN and CDR2 as SYDVKM. RNA transcripts yielded amplified TCR beta CDR3 regions. Initially, a first-round RT-PCR of the TCR CDR3 employed the HTBI primer set. TCRdb independently ran MiXCR on the multiplex PCR reads; one entry per CDR3 protein. The repertoire holds roughly 500,000 distinct CDR3 sequences, with less than 25% as singletons. General study points: Appearing also in blood were most of the thyroid clonotypes expanded above 0.001. The model forecast ophthalmopathy, anticipating it by a median approximately 6 months before onset.

The source of this sequence is a woman in her seventies with Graves' ophthalmopathy. V and J are TRBV28 and TRBJ2-1; the D is unclear. Sequences were obtained from blood. The DNA of the CDR3 is TGTGCCAGCAGTTCCCCGCAGGAGATCAATGAGCAGTTCTTC. Translation: CASSSPQEINEQFF. The full variable domain, rest sourced from reference TRBV28 and TRBJ2-1, is DVKVTQSSRYLVKRTGEKVFLECVQDMDHENMFWYRQDPGLGLRLIYFSYDVKMKEKGDIPEGYSVSREKKERFSLILESASTNQTSMYLCASSSPQEINEQFFGPGTRLTVL.